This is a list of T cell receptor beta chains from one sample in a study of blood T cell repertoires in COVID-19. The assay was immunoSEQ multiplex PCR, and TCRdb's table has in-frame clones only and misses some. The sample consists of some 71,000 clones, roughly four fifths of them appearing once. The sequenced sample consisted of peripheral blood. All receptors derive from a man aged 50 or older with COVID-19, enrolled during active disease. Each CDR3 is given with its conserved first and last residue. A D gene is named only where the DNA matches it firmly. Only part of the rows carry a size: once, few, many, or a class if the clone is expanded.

CDR3: CASRWTDSYEQYF
DNA: TGCGCCAGCAGGTGGACAGACTCCTACGAGCAGTACTTC
J: TRBJ2-7
size: .
V: TRBV5-1
D: .

CDR3: CASSSSVVQQETQYF
DNA: TGTGCCAGCAGCTCCAGTGTGGTCCAACAAGAGACCCAGTACTTC
J: TRBJ2-5
size: .
V: TRBV7-7
D: .

CDR3: CASSYGTSGEQFF
DNA: TGTGCCAGCAGCTATGGGACTAGCGGCGAGCAGTTCTTC
J: TRBJ2-1
size: .
V: TRBV9
D: TRBD2

CDR3: CASRPTETRELFF
DNA: TGTGCCAGCAGACCCACAGAGACCCGGGAGCTGTTTTTT
J: TRBJ2-2
size: .
V: TRBV2
D: .

CDR3: CASSLDRVQYF
DNA: TGTGCCAGCAGTCTGGATCGGGTGCAGTACTTC
J: TRBJ2-7
size: .
V: TRBV28
D: .

CDR3: CASSQDPRYYGYTF
DNA: TGTGCCAGCAGCCAAGATCCCAGGTACTATGGCTACACCTTC
J: TRBJ1-2
size: once
V: TRBV14
D: .

CDR3: CASSEMGQGSTGELFF
DNA: TGTGCCAGCAGCGAAATGGGACAGGGGAGCACCGGGGAGCTGTTTTTT
J: TRBJ2-2
size: once
V: TRBV9
D: TRBD1

CDR3: CASSAHRNTDTQYF
DNA: TGTGCCAGCAGCGCGCACAGAAACACAGATACGCAGTATTTT
J: TRBJ2-3
size: .
V: TRBV14
D: .

CDR3: CASSTPSEGGELFF
DNA: TGTGCCAGTAGTACCCCTTCGGAGGGAGGGGAGCTGTTTTTT
J: TRBJ2-2
size: .
V: TRBV19
D: .

CDR3: CASSFPGEGQPQHF
DNA: TGTGCCAGCAGCTTCCCAGGGGAAGGCCAGCCCCAGCATTTT
J: TRBJ1-5
size: .
V: TRBV7-9
D: .

CDR3: CASSRITGAGNTIYF
DNA: TGTGCCAGCAGCCGCATAACGGGGGCTGGAAACACCATATATTTT
J: TRBJ1-3
size: once
V: TRBV11-2
D: .

CDR3: CASSAGLAGGHEQFF
DNA: TGTGCCAGCAGCGCCGGACTAGCGGGGGGGCATGAGCAGTTCTTC
J: TRBJ2-1
size: .
V: TRBV9
D: TRBD2

CDR3: CASKRGGPNEKLFF
DNA: TGTGCCAGCAAGAGGGGGGGTCCCAATGAAAAACTGTTTTTT
J: TRBJ1-4
size: once
V: TRBV5-5
D: .